Listed here is a single T cell receptor (beta chain). As yet, its antigen is unknown. The data were obtained in a study of cytomegalovirus exposure and HLA in healthy donors. Study outcomes and limitations: Most TCR sequences were rare, but some public TCRs occurred in many donors.

Germline CDR1 is LGHNT and CDR2 is FRNRAP. The CDR3 is 21 amino acids. V gave up 1 base and J gave up 8 bases, with 32 bases separating them. Primers: 60 Vbeta forward and 13 Jbeta reverse. Libraries were prepared by immunoSEQ multiplex PCR; TCRdb keeps only in-frame clonotypes and omits some of them. Of roughly 130,000 clones listed, around 73% were seen once; the top ten hold about 1.2%. The sequencing input was PBMCs. This TCR came from a middle-aged woman in good health and CMV-seronegative. The chain carries TRBV12-5 and TRBJ2-2; possible D gene TRBD1, 6 bases. The chain's CDR3 is CASGLGLHLSTLPGETGELFF. In DNA, the CDR3 is TGTGCTAGTGGTTTGGGATTACACCTTTCGACACTCCCAGGGGAGACGGGGGAGCTGTTTTTT. Filled out from reference TRBV12-5 and TRBJ2-2, the complete variable domain reads DARVTQTPRHKVTEMGQEVTMRCQPILGHNTVFWYRQTMMQGLELLAYFRNRAPLDDSGMPKDRFSAEMPDATLATLKIQPSEPRDSAVYFCASGLGLHLSTLPGETGELFFGEGSRLTVL.